The 13 T cell receptor beta chains listed next were all sequenced from one sample in a study of cytomegalovirus exposure and HLA in healthy donors (dated by TCRdb to the late 2010s). Library preparation used the immunoSEQ multiplex PCR assay. For the multiplex PCR, a mixture combining 60 forward primers for TCR Vbeta segments and 13 reverse primers for TCR Jbeta segments was used. In its TCRdb copy, this immuneACCESS table keeps in-frame sequences only and misses some clones. Where compared with another copy, unresolved V genes explain less than half of these, and the others have no known cause. In all, the sample holds 200,000 or so clones, and about four fifths of those were seen once. The ten biggest clones cover around 0.26% of the sample. Sequencing was carried out using PBMCs. All receptors come from a boy aged 5-17 years in good health and CMV-seronegative.

This clone has more than one count but fewer than ten. The chain uses TRBV5-1 and TRBJ2-1, with 8 bases identical to TRBD2. Germline V gives CDR1 SGHRS, CDR2 YFSETQ. The CDR3 has 16 residues. Trimming removed 3 bases from V and 7 bases from J; junction bases left unmatched: 12. The CDR3, as DNA: TGCGCCAGCAGCTCTGGACGCGGGGGGCGGGCAAATGAGCAGTTCTTC. This codes for CASSSGRGGRANEQFF.

This chain links TRBV5-4 with TRBJ1-2; no reliable D call. The CDR3 contains 15 residues. CDR1 is SGHNT and CDR2 is YYREEE in the germline V gene (reference sequence). Trimming left V 1 base short and J 8 bases short, with 18 bases between. The CDR3, as DNA: TGTGCCAGCAGCTTGCCCTGGGGAGGCACGTTGGGCTACACCTTC. Translated: CASSLPWGGTLGYTF.

J is TRBJ2-7 and V is TRBV7-6; the D gene is possibly TRBD1 (6 bases). The CDR3 consists of 18 residues. V lost 1 base to trimming and J lost 1 base, with 20 bases between them. The germline V gene encodes CDR1 SGHVS and CDR2 FNYEAQ. As DNA, the CDR3 is TGTGCCAGCAGCTTAGGTGGTGGGGGCGGACTCCATTCCTACGAGCAGTACTTC. Amino acids: CASSLGGGGGLHSYEQYF. The full variable domain, in which reference TRBV7-6 and TRBJ2-7 provide the parts outside the CDR3, is GAGVSQSPRYKVTKRGQDVALRCDPISGHVSLYWYRQALGQGPEFLTYFNYEAQQDKSGLPNDRFSAERPEGSISTLTIQRTEQRDSAMYRCASSLGGGGGLHSYEQYFGPGTRLTVT.

The chain uses TRBV5-4 and TRBJ2-2; 9 bases align to TRBD1. CDR3 length equals 15 residues. Germline V gene lookup returns CDR1 SGHNT and CDR2 YYREEE (reference sequence). Germline trimming cut 4 bases from V and 6 bases from J; bases unmatched to any gene: 7. For the CDR3, the DNA is TGTGCCAGCAGCATCCGGGACAGGGTAGCCGGGGAGCTGTTTTTT. Translation gives CASSIRDRVAGELFF.

The J gene is TRBJ2-5, the V gene TRBV6-6; TRBD1 is a possible D gene (7 bases). Germline CDR1 MNHNY, CDR2 SVGAGI (reference sequence). CDR3 length equals 13 residues. The germline V and J ends were trimmed by 10 bases and 5 bases, with 17 bases remaining between them. CDR3 sequence reads: CATSRGAGETQYF. Here the CDR3 DNA reads TGTGCCACCAGCAGGGGGGCGGGGGAGACCCAGTACTTC.

The chain employs TRBV30 and TRBJ2-7; no definite D call. The CDR3 spans 11 residues. V was pared by 0 bases and J by 7 bases, with 7 bases between. Germline assignment: CDR1 GTSNPN and CDR2 SVGIG (reference sequence). DNA of the CDR3: TGTGCCTGGAGTGTACTTGCTGAGCAGTACTTC. Its protein is CAWSVLAEQYF. Full variable domain (missing parts from reference TRBV30 and TRBJ2-7): SQTIHQWPATLVQPVGSPLSLECTVEGTSNPNLYWYRQAAGRGLQLLFYSVGIGQISSEVPQNLSASRPQDRQFILSSKKLLLSDSGFYLCAWSVLAEQYFGPGTRLTVT.

This rearrangement joins TRBV28 to TRBJ2-2; D is ambiguous. This CDR3 spans 12 amino acids. Per germline, CDR1 MDHEN and CDR2 SYDVKM. V dropped 4 bases and J dropped 4 bases, with 4 bases sitting between them. CDR3: CASSWSTGELFF. In DNA form, the CDR3 reads TGTGCCAGCAGTTGGAGCACCGGGGAGCTGTTTTTT.

The rearrangement joins TRBV30 to TRBJ1-5; D remains unclear. The germline V gene has CDR1 GTSNPN and CDR2 SVGIG (reference sequence). The length of the CDR3 is 15 residues. The V end lost 2 bases, the J end lost 3 bases, and 14 bases lay between the germline ends. The CDR3 bases are TGTGCCTGGAGTTCTCAGACCTGGGCCAATCAGCCCCAGCATTTT. Residues: CAWSSQTWANQPQHF.

The table lists this clone with a count of one. The chain has TRBV6-5 and TRBJ1-5; D unclear. The germline CDR1 and CDR2 sequences are MNHEY and SVGAGI. V shed 2 bases and J shed 7 bases, with 9 bases lying between them. The CDR3 runs 13 residues. CDR3 in amino acids: CASSYVSGQPQHF. In nucleotides, the CDR3 is TGTGCCAGCAGTTACGTGTCGGGGCAGCCCCAGCATTTT.

CDR3 in DNA: TGTGCCAGCAGTAGCGCCCCGGGACATGTCTCTGGAAACACCATATATTTT. Residues: CASSSAPGHVSGNTIYF. The chain recombines TRBV28 with TRBJ1-3; the D gene is possibly TRBD1 (6 bases). The length of the CDR3 is 17 residues. Between the trimmed V and J ends, which lost 5 bases and 0 bases, there was a span of 17 bases. Looked up from germline, CDR1 is MDHEN and CDR2 is SYDVKM.

CDR3 protein: CATSRPRSLRFTEAFF. The DNA for the CDR3 is TGTGCCACCAGCAGACCGCGGTCCTTAAGGTTCACTGAAGCTTTCTTT. The chain couples TRBV15 to TRBJ1-1; D unresolved. This CDR3 region has 16 residues. V dropped 2 bases and J dropped 4 bases, with 17 bases sitting between them. Germline lookup yields CDR1 LNHNV and CDR2 YYDKDF (reference sequence).

This clone was seen a single time. V and J are TRBV27 and TRBJ2-1; maybe TRBD2 (5 bases). This CDR3 is 14 amino acids long. V dropped 2 bases and J dropped 1 base, with 6 bases sitting between them. Germline V gives CDR1 MNHEY, CDR2 SMNVEV (reference sequence). CDR3 sequence: CASSLAGSYNEQFF. The CDR3 DNA reads as TGTGCCAGCAGTTTAGCGGGTTCCTACAATGAGCAGTTCTTC.

The chain carries TRBV7-9 and TRBJ2-5; TRBD2 agrees at 9 bases. Germline trimming cut 4 bases from V and 7 bases from J; bases unmatched to any gene: 7. CDR1 and CDR2 (germline): SEHNR, FQNEAQ (reference sequence). This CDR3 spans 14 amino acids. The CDR3 region has the DNA TGTGCCAGCAGCTCGGGACTAGCAGCAGGGACCCAGTACTTC. It is translated as CASSSGLAAGTQYF.